Listed below are T cell receptor beta chains from one sample, sequenced in a study of T cell responses to AZD1222 COVID-19 vaccine. The table came from immunoSEQ multiplex PCR; TCRdb's copy has only in-frame clones and leaves some out. The sample includes 91,000 or so clones, around 90% seen only once; the top ten take about 3.4%. The sample was peripheral blood, taken 28 days after the second AZD1222 dose. These receptors originate from an adult who received the AZD1222 COVID-19 vaccine. CDR3s include the opening cysteine and the closing phenylalanine or tryptophan. D genes are given only for firm matches. Some rows have no size entry. The others give once, few or many, or a class for an expanded clone.

size: once; V: TRBV6-5; D: -; J: TRBJ1-1; CDR3: CASSPLGEDTEAFF; DNA: TGTGCCAGCAGTCCCTTGGGGGAGGACACTGAAGCTTTCTTT
size: -; V: TRBV10-2; D: TRBD1; J: TRBJ1-6; CDR3: CASWGQGNNSPLHF; DNA: TGCGCCAGCTGGGGACAGGGGAACAATTCACCCCTCCACTTT
size: -; V: TRBV6-5; D: -; J: TRBJ1-4; CDR3: CASSSLNLEKLFF; DNA: TGTGCCAGCAGTTCCCTTAACTTGGAAAAACTGTTTTTT
size: -; V: TRBV10-3; D: -; J: TRBJ2-5; CDR3: CAISERVQETQYF; DNA: TGTGCCATCAGTGAGCGGGTGCAAGAGACCCAGTACTTC
size: -; V: TRBV6-6; D: TRBD1; J: TRBJ1-2; CDR3: CASRPRPGQGAFGYTF; DNA: TGTGCCAGCAGACCCCGTCCGGGACAGGGGGCATTTGGCTACACCTTC
size: -; V: TRBV30; D: TRBD2; J: TRBJ2-1; CDR3: CAWSVGGGYNEQFF; DNA: TGTGCCTGGAGTGTTGGCGGGGGATACAATGAGCAGTTCTTC
size: -; V: TRBV9; D: -; J: TRBJ1-5; CDR3: CASSGGTNNQPQHF; DNA: TGTGCCAGCAGCGGCGGGACAAATAATCAGCCCCAGCATTTT
size: -; V: TRBV19; D: -; J: TRBJ1-6; CDR3: CASRSPVGENSPLHF; DNA: TGTGCCAGTAGAAGCCCCGTAGGGGAGAATTCACCCCTCCACTTT
size: -; V: TRBV9; D: -; J: TRBJ1-4; CDR3: CASSVAPWAAATNEKLFF; DNA: TGTGCCAGCAGCGTAGCTCCCTGGGCAGCTGCAACTAATGAAAAACTGTTTTTT
size: -; V: TRBV6-5; D: TRBD2; J: TRBJ2-4; CDR3: CASRVSGTKNIQYF; DNA: TGTGCCAGCAGAGTGAGCGGGACCAAAAACATTCAGTACTTC
size: -; V: TRBV7-9; D: -; J: TRBJ2-1; CDR3: CASSSRTVSSYNEQFF; DNA: TGTGCCAGCAGCTCCCGGACGGTGAGCTCCTACAATGAGCAGTTCTTC
size: -; V: TRBV30; D: -; J: TRBJ2-7; CDR3: CAWSVFRGHEQYF; DNA: TGTGCCTGGAGTGTCTTTAGGGGCCACGAGCAGTACTTC
size: -; V: TRBV7-2; D: -; J: TRBJ2-7; CDR3: CASSLTGWGYEQYF; DNA: TGTGCCAGCAGCTTAACGGGCTGGGGCTACGAGCAGTACTTC
size: -; V: TRBV6-5; D: TRBD1; J: TRBJ1-1; CDR3: CASSSQQGENTEAFF; DNA: TGTGCCAGCAGTTCGCAACAGGGGGAGAACACTGAAGCTTTCTTT
size: -; V: TRBV20-1; D: -; J: TRBJ2-3; CDR3: CSAFTDTQYF; DNA: TGCAGTGCCTTCACAGATACGCAGTATTTT
size: -; V: TRBV14; D: -; J: TRBJ2-5; CDR3: CASSQEGGRLWETQYF; DNA: TGTGCCAGCAGCCAAGAAGGTGGGCGCTTATGGGAGACCCAGTACTTC
size: -; V: TRBV6-5; D: TRBD1; J: TRBJ1-1; CDR3: CASSPIRGLGTEAFF; DNA: TGTGCCAGCAGTCCCATCAGGGGGCTCGGCACTGAAGCTTTCTTT
size: -; V: TRBV19; D: -; J: TRBJ1-3; CDR3: CASSILETGNTIYF; DNA: TGTGCCAGTAGTATTCTGGAGACTGGAAACACCATATATTTT
size: -; V: TRBV4-1; D: TRBD1; J: TRBJ2-2; CDR3: CASSPTGGPTGELFF; DNA: TGCGCCAGCAGCCCAACAGGGGGCCCCACCGGGGAGCTGTTTTTT
size: -; V: TRBV5-4; D: TRBD1; J: TRBJ1-5; CDR3: CASSVDRGQPQHF; DNA: TGTGCCAGCAGCGTTGACAGGGGGCAGCCCCAGCATTTT
size: -; V: TRBV11-2; D: -; J: TRBJ2-2; CDR3: CASSLGAGTGELFF; DNA: TGTGCCAGCAGCTTAGGCGCCGGAACCGGGGAGCTGTTTTTT
size: -; V: TRBV20-1; D: TRBD1; J: TRBJ1-2; CDR3: CSASNGGQTNYGYTF; DNA: TGCAGTGCTAGTAATGGGGGACAGACTAACTATGGCTACACCTTC
size: -; V: TRBV19; D: TRBD2; J: TRBJ2-5; CDR3: CASSIRLAGAAGQETQYF; DNA: TGTGCCAGTAGTATACGACTAGCGGGGGCCGCCGGTCAAGAGACCCAGTACTTC
size: -; V: TRBV30; D: TRBD2; J: TRBJ2-1; CDR3: CAWNIGRDEQFF; DNA: TGTGCCTGGAATATCGGGAGGGATGAGCAGTTCTTC
size: -; V: TRBV2; D: -; J: TRBJ2-7; CDR3: CASSDPDAGYEQYF; DNA: TGTGCCAGCAGTGACCCGGACGCCGGCTACGAGCAGTACTTC
size: once; V: TRBV11-2; D: -; J: TRBJ2-1; CDR3: CASSSPARLANEQFF; DNA: TGTGCCAGCAGCTCCCCGGCCAGACTCGCCAATGAGCAGTTCTTC